The 10 T cell receptor beta chains below come from one sample, sequenced in a study of tumor-infiltrating lymphocytes in primary liver carcinoma. Without any cell sorting, roughly 18-34 mg of bulk tissue yielded co-extracted RNA and DNA. Production of TCR beta cDNA used 500 ng total RNA together with a constant-region primer. Three nested multiplex PCR rounds, a slightly modified ARM-PCR method, built the TCR beta libraries. TRBV1-TRBV30 forward primers paired with a C-beta reverse primer were used in the first two PCR rounds, which ran approximately 10 cycles each. TCRdb used MiXCR to reprocess the multiplex PCR reads, holding one entry per CDR3 protein. In the table there are some 94,000 distinct CDR3 sequences, more than 60% of which are singletons. Source material: liver tumor tissue from sampling region 5. The subset: tumor region T5, tumor centre. These receptors were obtained from a woman aged 60 to 75 with primary liver carcinoma and hepatitis B virus infection.

Notes on this clonotype: One end of the junction is discordant with germline, which a read error may explain. The V call is TRBV11-3, the J call TRBJ2-1; D possibly corresponds to TRBD2 (6 bases). The CDR3 is 14 residues long. Germline loops: CDR1 SGHNT, CDR2 YENEEA. Here the CDR3 DNA reads TGTGCCAGCGGCCGTGGACTGTCGGGGGATGAGCTGTTCTTC. Its protein product is CASGRGLSGDELFF.

As concerns this clonotype: This could be a read error, since a much larger clone is one nucleotide away. The chain combines TRBV7-9 with TRBJ2-7, with 7 bases aligning to TRBD1. The CDR3 runs to 16 residues. From germline, CDR1 is SEHNR and CDR2 FQNEAQ (reference sequence). This chain's CDR3 is CAISLAQGQWSYEQYF. The CDR3 nucleotides are TGTGCCATCAGCTTAGCCCAGGGACAGTGGTCCTACGAGCAGTACTTC.

The gene calls are TRBV11-3 and TRBJ2-1; 7 positions agree with TRBD2. Germline loops: CDR1 SGHNT, CDR2 YENEEA. V lost 1 base, J lost 15 bases, and 21 bases stayed unmatched. The CDR3 loop spans 17 amino acids. Here the CDR3 DNA reads TGTGCCAGCAGCTTAGGTCGGGGGGAGTGCGGTGTCGATGAACGGTTCTTC. Encoded protein: CASSLGRGECGVDERFF.

Turning to this clonotype: One end of the junction does not line up with germline, which may come from a read error. The V call is TRBV29-1, the J call TRBJ2-5, with a possible D match to TRBD2 (6 bases). CDR3 length equals 15 residues. Germline V gives CDR1 SQVTM, CDR2 ANQGSEA. The chain's CDR3 is CSVEGGRGDQETQYF. The CDR3 nucleotides are TGCAGCGTGGAAGGAGGGAGAGGGGACCAAGAGACACAGTACTTC.

The chain couples TRBV6-1 to TRBJ2-6; 7 nucleotides align to TRBD2. The CDR3 runs to 15 residues. Germline loops: CDR1 MNHNS, CDR2 SASEGT. Trimming cost V 2 bases and J 3 bases; bases outside gene matches: 1. The CDR3 region has the DNA TGTGCCAGCAGTGAACGGGGGGATGGGGCCAACGTCCTGACTTTC. It is translated as CASSERGDGANVLTF.

The table lists this clonotype with a count of one. The V and J genes are TRBV29-1 and TRBJ2-3; weak D call: TRBD1 (5 bases). TRBJ1-5 matches the DNA end more closely, so the J call is doubtful. The CDR3 spans 13 residues. Germline assignment: CDR1 SQVTM and CDR2 ANQGSEA. The CDR3 DNA follows: TGCAGCGTTGAAGTCGGAGGGGCAGATATGCAGCATTTT. Its translation: CSVEVGGADMQHF.

To note about this clonotype: The conserved closing phenylalanine or tryptophan is absent in this CDR3, likely reflecting a read error. The chain uses TRBV10-1 and TRBJ2-7; unclear D gene. Trimming pared 7 bases from V and 0 bases from J, leaving 10 bases between. Germline V lookup: CDR1 WNHNN, CDR2 SYGVQD (reference sequence). The CDR3 length is 13 residues. CDR3 nucleotide sequence: TGCGCCAGCATCTCCAGAGTCTCCTACGAGCAGTACCTC. This sequence encodes CASISRVSYEQYL.

The rearrangement links TRBV11-2 to TRBJ2-3, with a weak D call TRBD2 (5 bases). The V and J ends lost 7 bases and 3 bases respectively, with 20 bases between them. This CDR3 has 16 residues. Looked up from germline, CDR1 is SGHAT and CDR2 is FQNNGV. This chain's CDR3 is CASIDGGRRLTDTQYF. The CDR3 region has the DNA TGTGCCAGCATCGACGGTGGGCGGAGGCTTACAGATACGCAGTATTTT.

With regard to this clonotype: A junction boundary mismatches the germline segment, possibly from a read error. The chain employs TRBV5-4 and TRBJ2-3, with D maybe TRBD1 (6 bases). The CDR3 consists of 13 residues. Per the germline V gene, CDR1 is SGHNT and CDR2 is YYREEE (reference sequence). CDR3 nucleotide sequence: TGTGCCAGCAGCTTGGACAGGGTAGATATGCAGTGTTTT. Translated, it gives CASSLDRVDMQCF.

For this clonotype: The junction differs from germline at one of its ends, possibly a read error. The chain employs TRBV11-2 and TRBJ2-3, with 7 bases identical to TRBD1. There are 14 residues in the CDR3. Germline V gene lookup returns CDR1 SGHAT and CDR2 FQNNGV. This chain's CDR3 is CASSSRTGTDAQYF. CDR3 sequence (DNA): TGTGCCAGCAGCTCCCGGACGGGGACAGATGCGCAGTATTTT.